The rows below give T cell receptor beta chains drawn from one sample of a study of regulatory T cells in long-lasting Graves disease. Via MiXCR, TCRdb re-called the multiplex PCR reads, giving one row per CDR3 protein. The table includes about 660,000 distinct CDR3 sequences, 30% detected once. Material: peripheral blood mononuclear cells (PBMCs), obtained when the disease was refractory, from a patient treated with antithyroid drugs. The source is a female donor with Graves disease. The CDR3 runs from the conserved cysteine through the conserved F or W. The D gene is left open where the match is weak. Size values are once, few and many counts, or a class for expanded clones, and some rows have none.

D gene	V gene	J gene	clone size	CDR3 DNA	CDR3 protein
TRBD1	TRBV6-1	TRBJ1-5	few	TGTGCCAGCAGTACTCAGACAGGGTATAGCAATCAGCCCCAGCATTTT	CASSTQTGYSNQPQHF
-	TRBV11-2	TRBJ2-7	few	TGTGCCAGCAGATCGACTAGGACCTACGAGCAGTACTTC	CASRSTRTYEQYF
-	TRBV28	TRBJ1-4	-	TGTGCCAGCAGTTCGTCAGGAGTAACTAATGAAAAACTGTTTTTT	CASSSSGVTNEKLFF
-	TRBV5-1	TRBJ2-1	-	TGCGCCAGCAGCTTAGAGAACAGGGACCACAATGAGCAGTTCTTC	CASSLENRDHNEQFF
TRBD1	TRBV29-1	TRBJ2-1	-	TGCAGCGTCTCCCGGGACAGGGATAACAATGAGCAGTTCTTC	CSVSRDRDNNEQFF
TRBD2	TRBV19	TRBJ2-7	few	TGTGCCAGTAGTAGCTCTAGCGGGGCCTACGAGCAGTACTTC	CASSSSSGAYEQYF
-	TRBV20-1	TRBJ1-4	few	TGCAGTGCTAGAGGAGACGCAACTAATGAAAAACTGTTTTTT	CSARGDATNEKLFF
-	TRBV25-1	TRBJ1-2	-	TGTGCCAGTGCAGGGCACTCTAACTATGGCTACACCTTC	CASAGHSNYGYTF
-	TRBV6-1	TRBJ2-7	few	TGTGCCAGCAGTGAAGAACCAGGGTACGAGCAGTACTTC	CASSEEPGYEQYF
-	TRBV7-9	TRBJ2-3	-	TGTGCCAGCAGCCCTTCACTAGGCACAGATACGCAGTATTTT	CASSPSLGTDTQYF
TRBD1	TRBV6-5	TRBJ2-2	many	TGTGCCAGCAGTTACTCTGTGACAGGGGGTCCCGGGGAGCTGTTTTTT	CASSYSVTGGPGELFF
-	TRBV2	TRBJ1-5	-	TGTGCCAGCAAGAAGGGAGATAGCAATCAGCCCCAGCATTTT	CASKKGDSNQPQHF
-	TRBV2	TRBJ2-7	many	TGTGCCAGCATACCCCGGGGCAAAGGGGACGAGCAGTACTTC	CASIPRGKGDEQYF
-	TRBV5-1	TRBJ1-1	-	TGCGCCAGCAGCAGCTTAGTCTGGACCAAGAGGGGTTACACTGAAGCTTTCTTT	CASSSLVWTKRGYTEAFF
TRBD1	TRBV25-1	TRBJ1-1	-	TGTGCCAGCAGTGGGACAGGGCCCATGAACACTGAAGCTTTCTTT	CASSGTGPMNTEAFF
TRBD1	TRBV12-3/TRBV12-4	TRBJ2-6	many	TGTGCCAGCTCGACAGGGGTCACGTCTGGGGCCAACGTCCTGACTTTC	CASSTGVTSGANVLTF
TRBD1	TRBV28	TRBJ2-2	-	TGTGCCAGCAGTCCGGGACAGGGAATTGGTCTAGCCGGGGAGCTGTTTTTT	CASSPGQGIGLAGELFF
-	TRBV18	TRBJ2-5	many	TGTGCCAGCTCACCCACCGACGAGACCCAGTACTTC	CASSPTDETQYF
TRBD1	TRBV6-5	TRBJ1-2	many	TGTGCCAGCAGTTACGAAGGGACAGGGGGAGACTATGGCTACACCTTC	CASSYEGTGGDYGYTF
TRBD1	TRBV20-1	TRBJ1-1	-	TGCAGTGCTTGGGACAGGGCGGACACTGAAGCTTTCTTT	CSAWDRADTEAFF
TRBD2	TRBV10-2	TRBJ2-5	few	TGCGCCAGCCTAGGGAGGGGTGGAGGTGAGGAGACCCAGTACTTC	CASLGRGGGEETQYF
TRBD1	TRBV4-2	TRBJ1-2	-	TGTGCCAGCAGCCGTGGGGTTGGACAGGGGGCGGCTGGCTACACCTTC	CASSRGVGQGAAGYTF
-	TRBV2	TRBJ1-1	-	TGTGCCAGCGAAGGGTGGAGGAACACTGAAGCTTTCTTT	CASEGWRNTEAFF
-	TRBV29-1	TRBJ1-3	-	TGCAGCCCCAGAATCGGGAACACCATATATTTT	CSPRIGNTIYF
TRBD1	TRBV12-3/TRBV12-4	TRBJ1-1	many	TGTGCCAGCAGCAACGACAGGGGATGGGGCACTGAAGCTTTCTTT	CASSNDRGWGTEAFF
TRBD1	TRBV28	TRBJ1-6	-	TGTGCCAGCAGTTTAGACAGGGTGTACTCACCCCTCCACTTT	CASSLDRVYSPLHF
-	TRBV20-1	TRBJ1-1	few	TGCAGTTCCGACAGAACGAACACTGAAGCTTTCTTT	CSSDRTNTEAFF
-	TRBV5-1	TRBJ1-1	few	TGCGCCAGCAGCCCCTTGGGCTCAGCCGAAGCTTTCTTT	CASSPLGSAEAFF
-	TRBV12-3/TRBV12-4	TRBJ1-1	many	TGTGCCAGCAGTTTCCGGGCCCTGAACACTGAAGCTTTCTTT	CASSFRALNTEAFF
TRBD2	TRBV7-3	TRBJ2-7	-	TGTGCCAGCAGCTTATCCCGGACTAGCGGCGAGCAGTACTTC	CASSLSRTSGEQYF
TRBD1	TRBV28	TRBJ1-4	many	TGTGCCAGCAGATTACAACGAGACAGGGGGGGAAAAAAACTGTTTTTT	CASRLQRDRGGKKLFF